Following are 32 T cell receptor beta chains from one sample sequenced in a study of blood T cell repertoires in COVID-19. TCRdb's copy holds only in-frame clones and misses some; the assay was immunoSEQ multiplex PCR. This table has around 200,000 clones, roughly nine tenths appearing once. The sequenced sample was peripheral blood. These receptors originate from a man aged 65 to 85 with active or convalescent COVID-19.

The chain recombines TRBV3-1 (or the pseudogene TRBV3-2) with TRBJ1-4; D remains ambiguous. Germline V gene data show CDR1 as LGHDT and CDR2 as YNNKEL (reference sequence). The germline V and J ends were trimmed by 1 base and 4 bases, with 4 bases remaining between them. The CDR3 is 13 residues long. The CDR3 nucleotides are TGTGCCAGCAGCCAAGCCTATAATGAAAAACTGTTTTTT. Protein sequence: CASSQAYNEKLFF.

The chain joins TRBV6-6 to TRBJ1-5; no clear D gene. This CDR3 region has 14 residues. The germline V and J ends were trimmed by 0 bases and 7 bases, with 10 bases remaining between them. Germline values: CDR1 MNHNY, CDR2 SVGAGI (reference sequence). CDR3 sequence: CASSYSSAGQPQHF. CDR3 sequence (DNA): TGTGCCAGCAGTTACTCCTCAGCGGGGCAGCCCCAGCATTTT.

The chain's CDR3 is CASSPQGDGIQYF. The DNA for the CDR3 is TGTGCCAGCTCACCACAAGGGGATGGGATTCAGTACTTC. The V and J genes are TRBV18 and TRBJ2-4; possibly TRBD1 for D (5 bases). The germline gives CDR1 KGHSH, CDR2 LQKENI. The CDR3 runs to 13 residues. V gave up 1 base and J gave up 10 bases, with 11 bases separating them. Drawing the rest from reference TRBV18 and TRBJ2-4, the complete variable domain is NAGVMQNPRHLVRRRGQEARLRCSPMKGHSHVYWYRQLPEEGLKFMVYLQKENIIDESGMPKERFSAEFPKEGPSILRIQQVVRGDSAAYFCASSPQGDGIQYFGAGTRLSVL.

This clone was recorded only once. The V call is TRBV2, the J call TRBJ1-4; 9 bases match TRBD1. Germline V lookup: CDR1 SNHLY, CDR2 FYNNEI. CDR3 length: 14 residues. With V trimmed by 5 bases and J by 7 bases, 5 bases remained unmatched. The CDR3 DNA reads TGTGCCAGCAGTTCACAGGGGGCAGGTGAAAAACTGTTTTTT. Protein: CASSSQGAGEKLFF.

The chain couples TRBV10-1 to TRBJ1-2; 9 positions match TRBD1. The V segment lost 6 bases and the J segment 6 bases; nucleotides outside the gene matches: 5. CDR3 length: 13 amino acids. CDR1 WNHNN and CDR2 SYGVQD come from the germline V gene (reference sequence). CDR3 residues: CASSRDRDDGYTF. CDR3 DNA sequence: TGCGCCAGCAGCCGGGACAGGGATGATGGCTACACCTTC.

The chain employs TRBV28 and TRBJ1-2; D gene unclear. Germline CDR1 reads MDHEN; CDR2 reads SYDVKM. This CDR3 is 12 amino acids long. V lost 1 base and J 8 bases, leaving 8 bases between the germline ends. The CDR3 region is CASSLYHGGYTF. In DNA form, the CDR3 reads TGTGCCAGCAGTTTATACCATGGCGGCTACACCTTC.

This clone was detected only a few times. The J gene is TRBJ1-5, the V gene TRBV30; D ambiguous. The CDR3 is 16 amino acids. The V end was cut by 1 base, the J end by 7 bases, with 20 bases between. Germline assignment: CDR1 GTSNPN and CDR2 SVGIG (reference sequence). CDR3 residues: CAWSGGRFGFEQPQHF. The CDR3 nucleotides read TGTGCCTGGAGTGGCGGAAGATTCGGTTTTGAACAGCCCCAGCATTTT. The full variable domain, its missing parts supplied by reference TRBV30 and TRBJ1-5, is SQTIHQWPATLVQPVGSPLSLECTVEGTSNPNLYWYRQAAGRGLQLLFYSVGIGQISSEVPQNLSASRPQDRQFILSSKKLLLSDSGFYLCAWSGGRFGFEQPQHFGDGTRLSIL.

The table lists this clone with a few counts. The J gene is TRBJ2-2, the V gene TRBV19; 12 nucleotides agree with TRBD2. The V segment lost 10 bases and the J segment 0 bases; nucleotides outside the gene matches: 12. The CDR3 covers 18 residues. The germline gives CDR1 LNHDA, CDR2 SQIVND (reference sequence). The CDR3 here is CATLTSGGQVANTGELFF. In DNA, the CDR3 is TGTGCCACCTTAACTAGCGGGGGGCAAGTCGCGAACACCGGGGAGCTGTTTTTT. The variable domain in full, with the rest retrieved from reference TRBV19 and TRBJ2-2, is DGGITQSPKYLFRKEGQNVTLSCEQNLNHDAMYWYRQDPGQGLRLIYYSQIVNDFQKGDIAEGYSVSREKKESFPLTVTSAQKNPTAFYLCATLTSGGQVANTGELFFGEGSRLTVL.

The genes are TRBV30 and TRBJ1-5; 7 bases are shared with TRBD1. V was clipped by 2 bases and J by 1 base; unmatched bases: 2. The CDR3 runs to 14 residues. Germline V lookup: CDR1 GTSNPN, CDR2 SVGIG (reference sequence). The CDR3 region is CAWSRQGSNQPQHF. CDR3 DNA sequence: TGTGCCTGGAGTAGACAGGGAAGCAATCAGCCCCAGCATTTT.

This clone was detected only once. This sequence joins TRBV11-2 and TRBJ2-5; D is ambiguous. Germline CDR1 reads SGHAT; CDR2 reads FQNNGV. This CDR3 has 13 amino acids. Trimming pared 5 bases from V and 4 bases from J, leaving 11 bases between. The CDR3 spells CASSPRPRETQYF. The CDR3, as DNA: TGTGCCAGCAGCCCCAGGCCTCGAGAGACCCAGTACTTC. Looking up the rest from reference TRBV11-2 and TRBJ2-5 gives the full variable domain: EAGVAQSPRYKIIEKRQSVAFWCNPISGHATLYWYQQILGQGPKLLIQFQNNGVVDDSQLPKDRFSAERLKGVDSTLKIQPAKLEDSAVYLCASSPRPRETQYFGPGTRLLVL.

The chain employs TRBV6-5 and TRBJ1-5; 8 bases line up with TRBD1. J was trimmed by 6 bases and V by 2 bases; bases with no gene match: 6. CDR3 length: 15 residues. Germline CDR1 is MNHEY and CDR2 is SVGAGI. The CDR3 DNA reads as TGTGCCAGCAGTTACCGGCAGGGGGCGCGTCAGCCCCAGCATTTT. Amino acid sequence: CASSYRQGARQPQHF.

In this sample, this clone turned up a few times. The chain combines TRBV3-1 (or the pseudogene TRBV3-2) with TRBJ2-3, with D perhaps TRBD2 (5 bases). The germline V and J ends were trimmed by 0 bases and 4 bases, with 17 bases remaining between them. The CDR3 runs to 17 residues. Germline V CDR1 and CDR2: LGHDT, YNNKEL (reference sequence). CDR3 bases: TGTGCCAGCAGCCAAGATACGAACGGGAAGAGCCCAGATACGCAGTATTTT. Encoded protein: CASSQDTNGKSPDTQYF.

This rearrangement joins TRBV18 to TRBJ2-3; TRBD1 agrees at 8 bases. V was pared by 6 bases and J by 2 bases, with 7 bases of the junction left unmatched. The CDR3 is made up of 15 amino acids. Germline values: CDR1 KGHSH, CDR2 LQKENI. CDR3 sequence (DNA): TGTGCCAGCTCCCCGCGACAGGGGTTCACAGATACGCAGTATTTT. Its translation: CASSPRQGFTDTQYF. The full variable domain, in which reference TRBV18 and TRBJ2-3 provide the parts outside the CDR3, is NAGVMQNPRHLVRRRGQEARLRCSPMKGHSHVYWYRQLPEEGLKFMVYLQKENIIDESGMPKERFSAEFPKEGPSILRIQQVVRGDSAAYFCASSPRQGFTDTQYFGPGTRLTVL.

The gene calls are TRBV5-1 and TRBJ2-7; 8 bases match TRBD2. Unmatched junction bases numbered 9, after V lost 1 base and J lost 3 bases. Per germline, CDR1 SGHRS and CDR2 YFSETQ. This CDR3 has 16 amino acids. CDR3 in amino acids: CASSLFLQRESYEQYF. CDR3 DNA sequence: TGCGCCAGCAGCTTGTTCCTCCAGCGGGAGAGCTACGAGCAGTACTTC. Full variable domain (missing parts from reference TRBV5-1 and TRBJ2-7): KAGVTQTPRYLIKTRGQQVTLSCSPISGHRSVSWYQQTPGQGLQFLFEYFSETQRNKGNFPGRFSGRQFSNSRSEMNVSTLELGDSALYLCASSLFLQRESYEQYFGPGTRLTVT.

This chain joins TRBV11-3 and TRBJ2-1; 10 nucleotides match TRBD2. Germline values: CDR1 SGHNT, CDR2 YENEEA. With V trimmed by 5 bases and J by 6 bases, 10 bases remained unmatched. The length of the CDR3 is 16 residues. The CDR3 nucleotides are TGTGCCAGCAGCACTCCTAGCGGGAGTGCACCCAATGAGCAGTTCTTC. Protein sequence: CASSTPSGSAPNEQFF. The entire variable domain, with the rest obtained from reference TRBV11-3 and TRBJ2-1, is as follows: EAGVVQSPRYKIIEKKQPVAFWCNPISGHNTLYWYLQNLGQGPELLIRYENEEAVDDSQLPKDRFSAERLKGVDSTLKIQPAELGDSAVYLCASSTPSGSAPNEQFFGPGTRLTVL.

The V call is TRBV7-2, the J call TRBJ2-1, with 10 bases identical to TRBD2. Germline-derived CDR1 and CDR2 are SGHTA and FQGNSA. The CDR3 spans 16 residues. V gave up 3 bases and J gave up 10 bases; unmatched junction bases: 12. CDR3 sequence reads: CASSLGISGGQGEQFF. In DNA, the CDR3 is TGTGCCAGCAGCTTGGGGATTAGCGGGGGGCAGGGGGAGCAGTTCTTC.

CDR3 sequence reads: CASSWQVLNEQFF. CDR3 sequence (DNA): TGTGCCAGCAGTTGGCAGGTACTCAATGAGCAGTTCTTC. V and J are TRBV6-2 or TRBV6-3 and TRBJ2-1; no reliable D call. CDR3 length equals 13 residues. Deletions cut 4 bases from V and 6 bases from J, with 10 bases between. Germline V gives CDR1 MNHEY, CDR2 SVGEGT.

V and J are TRBV4-3 and TRBJ2-3, with TRBD2 identical over 10 bases. Losses at the gene ends were 5 bases for V and 1 base for J; bases not matched to a gene: 6. Germline assignment: CDR1 LGHNA and CDR2 YSLEER. There are 16 residues in the CDR3. This chain's CDR3 is CASSRSGLAGTDTQYF. The CDR3 DNA reads TGCGCCAGCAGCAGAAGCGGACTAGCGGGCACAGATACGCAGTATTTT.

This chain links TRBV6-1 with TRBJ2-7; TRBD2 matches 8 bases. The CDR3 covers 17 residues. Germline loops: CDR1 MNHNS, CDR2 SASEGT. Trimming at V came to 4 bases and at J to 2 bases, leaving 13 bases not matched to a gene. The CDR3 reads CASSVRSGSTTTYEQYF. CDR3 nucleotide sequence: TGTGCCAGCAGTGTTAGGAGCGGGAGTACGACCACCTACGAGCAGTACTTC.

The chain is built from TRBV25-1 and TRBJ1-5; the D is unclear. CDR3 length: 14 residues. V gave up 1 base and J gave up 5 bases, with 9 bases separating them. Germline CDR1 and CDR2: MGHDK and SYGVNS. The CDR3 DNA is TGTGCCAGCAGTGAATCCCAACCAGATCAGCCCCAGCATTTT. This gives the protein CASSESQPDQPQHF.

This clone was recorded only once. The V and J genes are TRBV5-1 and TRBJ1-2; TRBD1 matches 7 bases. CDR1 is SGHRS, CDR2 YFSETQ, per germline. V lost 4 bases to trimming and J lost 4 bases; unmatched junction nucleotides: 7. The CDR3 covers 14 residues. This chain's CDR3 is CASSTGGDSYGYTF. The CDR3 DNA follows: TGCGCCAGCAGCACTGGCGGGGACAGCTATGGCTACACCTTC.

This sequence joins TRBV7-2 and TRBJ1-2; D remains ambiguous. The CDR3 is made up of 16 amino acids. Looked up from germline, CDR1 is SGHTA and CDR2 is FQGNSA. V lost 5 bases to trimming and J lost 4 bases, with 20 bases between them. CDR3 amino acids: CASSPSLDSDRYGYTF. The CDR3 DNA is TGTGCCAGCAGCCCTTCTTTGGACTCCGATCGCTATGGCTACACCTTC.

The chain links TRBV2 to TRBJ1-5; 9 bases agree with TRBD1. The V and J ends lost 5 bases and 3 bases, in that order; junction bases with no gene match: 5. The germline CDR1 and CDR2 sequences are SNHLY and FYNNEI. The CDR3 contains 15 residues. The CDR3 DNA follows: TGTGCCAGCAGTACCACAGGGGGCATCAATCAGCCCCAGCATTTT. This translates into CASSTTGGINQPQHF.

The CDR3 DNA follows: TGTGCCAGTAGTATTTCAGGGGCCCTCAATCAGCCCCAGCATTTT. This sequence encodes CASSISGALNQPQHF. The chain is built from TRBV19 and TRBJ1-5; D might be TRBD1 (6 bases). Trimming cost V 3 bases and J 3 bases, with 12 bases left between them. The CDR3 has 15 residues. CDR1 is LNHDA and CDR2 is SQIVND in the germline V gene (reference sequence).

V and J are TRBV5-1 and TRBJ2-5, with D tentatively TRBD1 (6 bases). V was clipped by 2 bases and J by 4 bases, with 24 bases between them. This CDR3 spans 18 amino acids. The V gene's germline CDR1 is SGHRS and CDR2 YFSETQ. In DNA, the CDR3 is TGCGCCAGCAGCTTAGCTGGACAGACTCTACTCCGGGGAGAGACCCAGTACTTC. It encodes CASSLAGQTLLRGETQYF. Filled out from reference TRBV5-1 and TRBJ2-5, the complete variable domain reads KAGVTQTPRYLIKTRGQQVTLSCSPISGHRSVSWYQQTPGQGLQFLFEYFSETQRNKGNFPGRFSGRQFSNSRSEMNVSTLELGDSALYLCASSLAGQTLLRGETQYFGPGTRLLVL.

This chain links TRBV9 with TRBJ2-7, with 8 bases that match TRBD1. This CDR3 contains 15 residues. Germline V gene data show CDR1 as SGDLS and CDR2 as YYNGEE. The junction had 4 bases not matched to a gene; V was cut back by 0 bases and J by 2 bases. As DNA, the CDR3 is TGTGCCAGCAGCGTAGGGACAGGGAGGCCCTACGAGCAGTACTTC. It codes for CASSVGTGRPYEQYF.

This clone is a singleton in its sample. The chain has TRBV9 and TRBJ1-5, with 7 bases matching TRBD1. The germline V gene encodes CDR1 SGDLS and CDR2 YYNGEE. J lost 6 bases, V lost 4 bases, and 10 bases had no gene match. This CDR3 has 15 amino acids. CDR3 sequence reads: CASSTSTGAGQPQHF. The CDR3 region has the DNA TGTGCCAGCAGCACTTCCACAGGGGCGGGTCAGCCCCAGCATTTT.

This chain connects TRBV5-1 to TRBJ1-1, with D possibly matching TRBD1 (5 bases). Trimming removed 5 bases from V and 0 bases from J, with 17 bases in between. CDR3 length: 16 residues. Germline assignment: CDR1 SGHRS and CDR2 YFSETQ. The CDR3 DNA follows: TGCGCCAGCAGGTTAAAGGGGCGTAGCATGAACACTGAAGCTTTCTTT. Its protein product is CASRLKGRSMNTEAFF.

The V and J genes are TRBV5-1 and TRBJ1-5; D possibly corresponds to TRBD1 (5 bases). This CDR3 contains 15 residues. V lost 4 bases and J lost 6, with 17 bases in between. Germline V lookup: CDR1 SGHRS, CDR2 YFSETQ. This chain's CDR3 is CASSPGTSKGQPQHF. CDR3 sequence (DNA): TGCGCCAGCAGCCCCGGGACTTCGAAAGGTCAGCCCCAGCATTTT.

The chain has TRBV4-1 and TRBJ2-7; D unclear. Per the germline V gene, CDR1 is MGHRA and CDR2 is YSYEKL. This CDR3 region has 16 residues. V lost 1 base to trimming and J lost 0 bases, with 13 bases between them. CDR3 amino acids: CASSQASGSLSYEQYF. The CDR3 DNA sequence: TGCGCCAGCAGCCAAGCCTCCGGGTCCCTCTCCTACGAGCAGTACTTC.

The chain couples TRBV9 to TRBJ1-1; perhaps TRBD1 as D (5 bases). Trimming cost V 0 bases and J 2 bases, with 11 bases left between them. CDR3 length equals 15 residues. Germline V CDR1 and CDR2: SGDLS, YYNGEE. The CDR3 DNA sequence: TGTGCCAGCAGCGTAGCAGGCAGGGTTAACACTGAAGCTTTCTTT. Its translation: CASSVAGRVNTEAFF.

The chain couples TRBV6-5 to TRBJ1-1; the match to TRBD1 covers 9 bases. Germline CDR1 and CDR2: MNHEY and SVGAGI. J lost 11 bases, V lost 6 bases, and 7 bases had no gene match. The CDR3 is 12 amino acids. Written as DNA, the CDR3 is TGTGCCAGCAGAACCGGGACAGGGTTTGCTTTCTTT. Amino acid sequence: CASRTGTGFAFF.